This T cell receptor (beta chain) comes out of a study of blood T cell repertoires in COVID-19. Turning to the study itself: PBMCs, B-cell-depleted T cells, or T cells were the source of the cDNA or gDNA that made up the material.

TCRdb's table, derived via immunoSEQ multiplex PCR, lists solely in-frame clones and lacks some. This sample yields roughly 140,000 clones, of which about 80% are seen a single time; roughly 0.52% belongs to the top ten. CDR3 length: 13 amino acids. Germline CDR1 reads SQVTM; CDR2 reads ANQGSEA. Trimming removed 6 bases from V and 11 bases from J, with 19 bases in between. The chain uses TRBV29-1 and TRBJ1-4, with a tentative D call TRBD1 (5 bases). The sequenced sample was peripheral blood. The sequence was obtained from a man in his sixties with acute or convalescent COVID-19. CDR3: CSVRTNVGVKLFF. The CDR3 nucleotides read TGCAGCGTACGGACAAACGTTGGGGTTAAACTGTTTTTT.